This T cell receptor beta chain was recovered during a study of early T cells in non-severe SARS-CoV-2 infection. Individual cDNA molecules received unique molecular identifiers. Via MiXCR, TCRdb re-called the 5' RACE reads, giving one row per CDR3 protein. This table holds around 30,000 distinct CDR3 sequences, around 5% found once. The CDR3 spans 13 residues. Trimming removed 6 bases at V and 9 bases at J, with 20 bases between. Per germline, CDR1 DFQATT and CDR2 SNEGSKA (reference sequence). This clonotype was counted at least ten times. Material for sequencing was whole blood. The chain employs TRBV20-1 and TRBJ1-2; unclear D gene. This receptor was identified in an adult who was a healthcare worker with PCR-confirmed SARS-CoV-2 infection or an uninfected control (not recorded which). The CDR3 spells CSASPLIGYSYTF. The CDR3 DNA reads TGCAGTGCAAGCCCCCTCATTGGATATAGCTACACCTTC.